The rows below give T cell receptor beta chains drawn from one sample of a study of blood T cell repertoires in COVID-19. The protocol was immunoSEQ multiplex PCR, while the TCRdb copy is restricted to in-frame clones and leaves out a portion. The sample contains some 90,000 clones, more than 70% of which appear only once. Sequencing was performed on peripheral blood. These receptors were taken from a man aged 45 to 65 with COVID-19, enrolled during active disease. Each CDR3 is given with its conserved first and last residue. The order of the fields is D gene, J gene, V gene, CDR3 length, clone size, CDR3 DNA, CDR3 protein. D genes are given only for firm matches. Rows give clone size only sometimes, using once, few, many, or a class for an expanded clone.

>-|TRBJ1-2|TRBV6-2/TRBV6-3|15|-
TGTGCCAGCAGCACCCGGGGCGGGGGTCTCTATGGCTACACCTTC
CASSTRGGGLYGYTF
>-|TRBJ2-3|TRBV21-1|15|-
TGTGCCAGCAGCAAAGGGTCCAGGGACACAGATACGCAGTATTTT
CASSKGSRDTDTQYF
>-|TRBJ2-1|TRBV4-2|13|-
TGTGCCAGCAGCGCCAGCTCCTACAATGAGCAGTTCTTC
CASSASSYNEQFF
>-|TRBJ1-2|TRBV24-1|16|-
TGTGCCACCAGTGATGCCACAGGAGCCGCTAACTATGGCTACACCTTC
CATSDATGAANYGYTF
>TRBD2|TRBJ2-1|TRBV5-5|16|-
TGTGCCAGCAGCTTGTATTTAGCGGGGGGGACAAATGAGCAGTTCTTC
CASSLYLAGGTNEQFF
>TRBD1|TRBJ2-7|TRBV27|16|-
TGTGCCAGCAGTGAACTTGGACAGGGAGGACTCTACGAGCAGTACTTC
CASSELGQGGLYEQYF
>TRBD2|TRBJ2-3|TRBV3-1/TRBV3-2|18|-
TGTGCCAGCAGCCAAGATCCCCGACTAGCGGGGGGCTCGGATACGCAGTATTTT
CASSQDPRLAGGSDTQYF
>-|TRBJ1-2|TRBV2|14|-
TGTGCCAGCAGTGGGGCAGTAAACCTCTATGGCTACACCTTC
CASSGAVNLYGYTF
>TRBD1|TRBJ2-7|TRBV19|14|-
TGTGCCACCTCCCCCGACAGGGGGTACTACGAGCAGTACTTC
CATSPDRGYYEQYF
>TRBD2|TRBJ2-3|TRBV28|17|-
TGTGCCAGCAGTCCACCTAGCGGGGGGGGTAGCACAGATACGCAGTATTTT
CASSPPSGGGSTDTQYF
>-|TRBJ1-5|TRBV2|15|-
TGTGCCAGCAGTGGGTCAGGCAATAGCAATCAGCCCCAGCATTTT
CASSGSGNSNQPQHF
>-|TRBJ2-5|TRBV10-3|13|-
TGTGCCATCAGTGCTGTAGGAGAAGAGACCCAGTACTTC
CAISAVGEETQYF
>-|TRBJ1-1|TRBV19|18|-
TGTGCCAGTAGGGGCCCCATTTTCCCCGGGACAAGGAACACTGAAGCTTTCTTT
CASRGPIFPGTRNTEAFF
>TRBD1|TRBJ1-4|TRBV6-5|15|-
TGTGCCAGCAGGGGACAGGGGAGGACTAATGAAAAACTGTTTTTT
CASRGQGRTNEKLFF
>-|TRBJ2-3|TRBV9|16|-
TGTGCCAGCAGCGCCTCAGGGTGGGGGGACGGAGATACGCAGTATTTT
CASSASGWGDGDTQYF
>-|TRBJ2-2|TRBV5-5|16|-
TGTGCCAGCAGCTTGGGGCCTAGCGAGAACACCGGGGAGCTGTTTTTT
CASSLGPSENTGELFF
>TRBD1|TRBJ1-6|TRBV18|14|-
TGTGCCAGCTCCCCCGGGACAGGGAATTCACCCCTCCACTTT
CASSPGTGNSPLHF
>TRBD2|TRBJ2-7|TRBV9|16|-
TGTGCCAGCAGCGTAGGCGCTAGCGGGGGCCCTTACGAGCAGTACTTC
CASSVGASGGPYEQYF
>TRBD2|TRBJ2-7|TRBV6-6|16|-
TGTGCCAGCACTCACGGTGGGACTAGCACATCGTACGAGCAGTACTTC
CASTHGGTSTSYEQYF
>-|TRBJ1-4|TRBV5-1|15|-
TGCGCCAGCAGCCTTCTACCCACGCCGAATGAAAAACTGTTTTTT
CASSLLPTPNEKLFF
>TRBD1|TRBJ1-5|TRBV7-8|14|-
TGTGCCAGCAGCTTAAAGGGGGCTGGTCAGCCCCAGCATTTT
CASSLKGAGQPQHF
>-|TRBJ1-6|TRBV12-2|14|-
TGTGCAAGTCGCGAGGGACAGGGGGGTTCACCCCTCCACTTT
CASREGQGGSPLHF
>-|TRBJ1-1|TRBV18|14|-
TGTGCCAGCTCACGGCGACAGGTTGATACTGAAGCTTTCTTT
CASSRRQVDTEAFF
>-|TRBJ2-3|TRBV27|15|few
TGTGCCAGCAGTCCCCACAGAACTGGCACAGATACGCAGTATTTT
CASSPHRTGTDTQYF
>-|TRBJ1-1|TRBV12-5|12|-
TGTGCTAGTGGTGTGGACTACACTGAAGCTTTCTTT
CASGVDYTEAFF
>-|TRBJ1-2|TRBV7-2|14|-
TGTGCCAGCAGCTTAGACGGGGGGGTCTATGGCTACACCTTC
CASSLDGGVYGYTF
>-|TRBJ2-3|TRBV2|12|-
TGTGCCAGCAGCGCCGGTCGAGATACGCAGTATTTT
CASSAGRDTQYF
>-|TRBJ1-6|TRBV2|13|-
TGTGCCAGCAGGGTTCTAGAGAATTCACCCCTCCACTTT
CASRVLENSPLHF
>-|TRBJ2-1|TRBV6-2/TRBV6-3|13|-
TGTGCCAGCAGTTACGGGGGGGCGGGTGAGCAGTTCTTC
CASSYGGAGEQFF
>-|TRBJ1-1|TRBV6-5|14|-
TGTGCCAGCAGTTCGTCCCATCGGTCCACTGAAGCTTTCTTT
CASSSSHRSTEAFF
>-|TRBJ1-1|TRBV18|14|-
TGTGCCAGCTCACTTTCCAGGGGAAACACTGAAGCTTTCTTT
CASSLSRGNTEAFF
>TRBD2|TRBJ2-5|TRBV4-1|17|-
TGCGCCAGCAGCCAAGACTGGAGCACTAGCGGGGTGGAGACCCAGTACTTC
CASSQDWSTSGVETQYF
>TRBD2|TRBJ2-3|TRBV5-1|16|-
TGCGCCAGCAGCTCAGGACTAGCGGGGGCGGGGGATACGCAGTATTTT
CASSSGLAGAGDTQYF
>TRBD1|TRBJ2-1|TRBV5-1|16|-
TGCGCCAGCAGCTTGGCCCTCGGGACAGGGGGCTTTGAGCAGTTCTTC
CASSLALGTGGFEQFF
>-|TRBJ1-1|TRBV7-9|13|-
TGTGCCAGCAGCCCTGACCCGGGGGTTGAAGCTTTCTTT
CASSPDPGVEAFF
>-|TRBJ1-1|TRBV30|15|-
TGTGCCTGGAGTCCGCCTACGGACGGGGACACTGAAGCTTTCTTT
CAWSPPTDGDTEAFF
>-|TRBJ2-7|TRBV7-2|15|-
TGTGCCAGCAGCTTAACTAGGGACACCTCCTACGAGCAGTACTTC
CASSLTRDTSYEQYF
>TRBD2|TRBJ2-7|TRBV3-1/TRBV3-2|17|-
TGTGCCAGCAGCCAAGATATAAGCGGGGGGCCTTCATACGAGCAGTACTTC
CASSQDISGGPSYEQYF
>-|TRBJ1-5|TRBV7-8|16|-
TGTGCCAGCAGCTTGTTCACATCGGGGGGCAATCAGCCCCAGCATTTT
CASSLFTSGGNQPQHF
>TRBD1|TRBJ1-2|TRBV5-5|16|once
TGTGCCAGCAGCTTGTACCGGGACAGGGGAGGATATGGCTACACCTTC
CASSLYRDRGGYGYTF
>TRBD2|TRBJ2-1|TRBV15|17|-
TGTGCCACCAGCAGACCCGGCATGAGCGGGGGGGTCGGTGAGCAGTTCTTC
CATSRPGMSGGVGEQFF